This passage covers 10 T cell receptor beta chains from one sample sequenced in a study of shared clonotypes between healthy human individuals. Clones were read by immunoSEQ multiplex PCR, and TCRdb kept only the in-frame ones, dropping some. The sample has roughly 1,600,000 clones, just under 99% seen once. Sample: naive CD4+ T cells sorted from blood. Documented subset: CD45RA+ positively selected. These receptors originate from a man under 40 in good health.

The chain employs TRBV5-1 and TRBJ2-3; D is perhaps TRBD2 (5 bases). Trimming removed 1 base from V and 2 bases from J, with 11 bases in between. There are 15 residues in the CDR3. The germline CDR1 and CDR2 sequences are SGHRS and YFSETQ. CDR3 in amino acids: CASSLSGGFTDTQYF. CDR3 nucleotides: TGCGCCAGCAGCTTGAGCGGAGGCTTCACAGATACGCAGTATTTT. Variable domain in full (rest from reference TRBV5-1 and TRBJ2-3): KAGVTQTPRYLIKTRGQQVTLSCSPISGHRSVSWYQQTPGQGLQFLFEYFSETQRNKGNFPGRFSGRQFSNSRSEMNVSTLELGDSALYLCASSLSGGFTDTQYFGPGTRLTVL.

The chain combines TRBV4-3 with TRBJ2-5; a possible D gene is TRBD2 (7 bases). The V and J ends lost 0 bases and 5 bases respectively, with 13 bases between them. Germline V gene sequence: CDR1 LGHNA, CDR2 YSLEER. The CDR3 has 15 amino acids. This chain's CDR3 is CASSQEGGALETQYF. DNA for the CDR3: TGCGCCAGCAGCCAAGAAGGGGGGGCTTTGGAGACCCAGTACTTC.

The J gene is TRBJ1-2, the V gene TRBV5-1; no reliable D call. V gave up 7 bases and J gave up 3 bases, with 10 bases separating them. The CDR3 runs to 12 residues. Germline CDR1 reads SGHRS; CDR2 reads YFSETQ. The chain's CDR3 is CASGETHYGYTF. In DNA form, the CDR3 reads TGCGCCAGCGGAGAGACCCACTATGGCTACACCTTC.

The sample holds one count of this clone. The V and J genes are TRBV4-1 and TRBJ1-5; D is ambiguous. The germline V gene has CDR1 MGHRA and CDR2 YSYEKL. Trimming pared 6 bases from V and 0 bases from J, leaving 12 bases between. The CDR3 runs to 15 residues. The DNA for the CDR3 is TGCGCCAGCAGTCCCCACCGGGATAGCAATCAGCCCCAGCATTTT. Translation gives CASSPHRDSNQPQHF.

J is TRBJ2-1 and V is TRBV28; 9 nucleotides match TRBD2. The V gene end was trimmed by 3 bases and the J gene end by 5 bases; junction bases not matched to a gene: 5. The CDR3 runs to 15 residues. CDR1 and CDR2 from the germline V gene are MDHEN and SYDVKM. The CDR3 DNA reads TGTGCCAGCAGTTTCGCGGGAGGGCCTAACAATGAGCAGTTCTTC. This codes for CASSFAGGPNNEQFF.

The V call is TRBV28, the J call TRBJ1-2; D remains ambiguous. This CDR3 region has 17 residues. V shed 3 bases and J shed 7 bases, with 24 bases lying between them. The germline gives CDR1 MDHEN, CDR2 SYDVKM. In DNA form, the CDR3 reads TGTGCCAGCAGTTTGCCGGCGGTCCCCCACTACCTGATTGGCTACACCTTC. It translates to CASSLPAVPHYLIGYTF.

To note about this clone: This CDR3 is also generated by other DNA sequences in the sample. The chain is built from TRBV11-3 and TRBJ2-7; 12 bases line up with TRBD2. V was pared by 1 base and J by 7 bases, with 5 bases of the junction left unmatched. CDR1 and CDR2 from the germline V gene are SGHNT and YENEEA. The CDR3 totals 15 residues. In nucleotides, the CDR3 is TGTGCCAGCAGCTTAGGACTAGCGGGAGCATATGAGCAGTACTTC. The encoded protein is CASSLGLAGAYEQYF. Filled out from reference TRBV11-3 and TRBJ2-7, the complete variable domain reads EAGVVQSPRYKIIEKKQPVAFWCNPISGHNTLYWYLQNLGQGPELLIRYENEEAVDDSQLPKDRFSAERLKGVDSTLKIQPAELGDSAVYLCASSLGLAGAYEQYFGPGTRLTVT.

V is TRBV30 and J is TRBJ2-1, with D maybe TRBD1 (5 bases). CDR3 length: 14 residues. Germline values: CDR1 GTSNPN, CDR2 SVGIG (reference sequence). V lost 4 bases to trimming and J lost 4 bases, with 14 bases between them. CDR3 DNA: TGTGCCTGGACCGTGTTTTCAGGGTACAATGAGCAGTTCTTC. Amino acids: CAWTVFSGYNEQFF. The whole variable domain, remainder taken from reference TRBV30 and TRBJ2-1, is SQTIHQWPATLVQPVGSPLSLECTVEGTSNPNLYWYRQAAGRGLQLLFYSVGIGQISSEVPQNLSASRPQDRQFILSSKKLLLSDSGFYLCAWTVFSGYNEQFFGPGTRLTVL.

Remarks on this clone: Other DNA sequences in the same sample also yield this CDR3. The J gene is TRBJ1-5, the V gene TRBV19; 9 nucleotides line up with TRBD1. CDR1 is LNHDA, CDR2 SQIVND, per germline (reference sequence). The V segment lost 3 bases and the J segment 5 bases; nucleotides outside the gene matches: 5. The CDR3 has 15 amino acids. As DNA, the CDR3 is TGTGCCAGTAGTATTGGGGGACAGGGTTATCAGCCCCAGCATTTT. This gives the protein CASSIGGQGYQPQHF.

The chain uses TRBV5-5 and TRBJ2-1; D is ambiguous. The CDR3 is 10 residues long. With 5 bases removed from V and 7 bases from J, the gap between germline ends came to 4 bases. Germline V gives CDR1 SGHKS, CDR2 YYEKEE (reference sequence). In DNA, the CDR3 is TGTGCCAGCAGTGAGAATGAGCAGTTCTTC. Protein: CASSENEQFF.